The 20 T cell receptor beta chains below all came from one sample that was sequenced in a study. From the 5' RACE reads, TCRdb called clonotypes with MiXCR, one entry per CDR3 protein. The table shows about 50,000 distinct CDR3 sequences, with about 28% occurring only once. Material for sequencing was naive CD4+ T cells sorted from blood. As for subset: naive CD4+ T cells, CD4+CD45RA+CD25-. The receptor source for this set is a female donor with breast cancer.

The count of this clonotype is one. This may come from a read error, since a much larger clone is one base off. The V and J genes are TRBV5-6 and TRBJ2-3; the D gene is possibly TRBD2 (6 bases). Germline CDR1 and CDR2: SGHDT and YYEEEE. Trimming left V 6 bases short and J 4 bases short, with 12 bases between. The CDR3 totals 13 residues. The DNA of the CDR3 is TGTGCCAGCATGAGGAGGGATCCAGATACGCAGTATTTT. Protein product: CASMRRDPDTQYF. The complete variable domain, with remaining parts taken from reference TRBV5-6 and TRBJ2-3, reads DAGVTQSPTHLIKTRGQQVTLRCSPKSGHDTVSWYQQALGQGPQFIFQYYEEEERQRGNFPDRFSGHQFPNYSSELNVNALLLGDSALYLCASMRRDPDTQYFGPGTRLTVL.

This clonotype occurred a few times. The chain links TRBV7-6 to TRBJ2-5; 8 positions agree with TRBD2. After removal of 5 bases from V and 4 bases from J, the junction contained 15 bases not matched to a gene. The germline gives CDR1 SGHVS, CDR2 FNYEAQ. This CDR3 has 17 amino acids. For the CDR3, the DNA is TGTGCCAGCAGCCTATCTGGGACTAGAGCCTCCGGAGAGACCCAGTACTTC. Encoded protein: CASSLSGTRASGETQYF.

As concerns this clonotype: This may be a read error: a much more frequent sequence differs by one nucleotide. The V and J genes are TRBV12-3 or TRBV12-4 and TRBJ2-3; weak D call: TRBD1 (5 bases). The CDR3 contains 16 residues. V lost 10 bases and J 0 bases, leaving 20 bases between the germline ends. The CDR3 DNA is TGTGCCAACAGCCCCAACAGGACACCTAGCACAGATACGCAGTATTTT. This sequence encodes CANSPNRTPSTDTQYF.

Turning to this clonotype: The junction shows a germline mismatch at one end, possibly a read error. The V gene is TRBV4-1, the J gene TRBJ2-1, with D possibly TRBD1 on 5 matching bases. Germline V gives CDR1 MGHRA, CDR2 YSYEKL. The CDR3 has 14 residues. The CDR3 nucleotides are TGCACCAGCGCCCTAAAAGGGGCGTACAATGAGCAGTTCTTC. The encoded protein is CTSALKGAYNEQFF.

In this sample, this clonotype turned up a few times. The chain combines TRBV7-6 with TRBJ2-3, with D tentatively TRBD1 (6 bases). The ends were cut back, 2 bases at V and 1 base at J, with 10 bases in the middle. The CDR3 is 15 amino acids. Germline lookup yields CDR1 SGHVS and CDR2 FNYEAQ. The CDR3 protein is CASSLQGIRTDTQYF. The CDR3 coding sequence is TGTGCCAGCAGCTTACAGGGGATTCGCACAGATACGCAGTATTTT. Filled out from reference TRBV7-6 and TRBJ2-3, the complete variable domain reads GAGVSQSPRYKVTKRGQDVALRCDPISGHVSLYWYRQALGQGPEFLTYFNYEAQQDKSGLPNDRFSAERPEGSISTLTIQRTEQRDSAMYRCASSLQGIRTDTQYFGPGTRLTVL.

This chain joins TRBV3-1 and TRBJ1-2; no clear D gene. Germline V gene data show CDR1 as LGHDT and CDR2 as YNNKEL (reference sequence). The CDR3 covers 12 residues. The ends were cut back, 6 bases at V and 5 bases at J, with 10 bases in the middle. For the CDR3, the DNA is TGTGCCAGCAGTAGGACCTCATATGGCTACACCTTC. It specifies CASSRTSYGYTF.

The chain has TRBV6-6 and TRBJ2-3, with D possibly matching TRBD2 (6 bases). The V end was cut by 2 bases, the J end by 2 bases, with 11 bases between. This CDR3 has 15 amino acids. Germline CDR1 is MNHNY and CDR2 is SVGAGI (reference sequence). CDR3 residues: CASSYRGRITDTQYF. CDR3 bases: TGTGCCAGCAGTTACAGAGGGAGGATCACAGATACGCAGTATTTT.

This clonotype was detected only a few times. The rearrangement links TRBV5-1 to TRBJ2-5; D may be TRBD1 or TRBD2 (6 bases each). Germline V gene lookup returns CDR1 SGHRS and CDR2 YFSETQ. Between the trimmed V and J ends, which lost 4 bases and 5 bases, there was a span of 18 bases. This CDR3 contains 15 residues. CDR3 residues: CASSVSMGGRETQYF. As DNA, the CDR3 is TGCGCCAGCAGCGTCTCCATGGGGGGCAGGGAGACCCAGTACTTC.

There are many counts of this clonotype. The CDR3 DNA reads TGCGCCAGCAGCTTGGACGGGACACTCCGGTTAGAGACCCAGTACTTC. As protein: CASSLDGTLRLETQYF. V gene TRBV5-1 combines with J gene TRBJ2-5; possible D gene TRBD1, 6 bases. This CDR3 spans 16 amino acids. V shed 0 bases and J shed 4 bases, with 16 bases lying between them. The germline gives CDR1 SGHRS, CDR2 YFSETQ.

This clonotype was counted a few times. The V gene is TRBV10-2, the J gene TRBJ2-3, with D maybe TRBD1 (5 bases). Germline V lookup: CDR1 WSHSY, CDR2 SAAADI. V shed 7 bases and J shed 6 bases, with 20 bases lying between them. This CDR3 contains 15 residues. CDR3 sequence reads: CASKEPADSRDTQYF. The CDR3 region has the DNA TGCGCCAGCAAGGAACCGGCCGACAGTAGGGATACGCAGTATTTT.

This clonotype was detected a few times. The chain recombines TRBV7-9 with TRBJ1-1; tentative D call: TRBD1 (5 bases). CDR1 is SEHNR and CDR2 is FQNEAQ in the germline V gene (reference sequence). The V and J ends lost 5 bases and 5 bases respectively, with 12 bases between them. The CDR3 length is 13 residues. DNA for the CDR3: TGTGCCAGCAGCAGGGGACCTTCTACTGAAGCTTTCTTT. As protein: CASSRGPSTEAFF.

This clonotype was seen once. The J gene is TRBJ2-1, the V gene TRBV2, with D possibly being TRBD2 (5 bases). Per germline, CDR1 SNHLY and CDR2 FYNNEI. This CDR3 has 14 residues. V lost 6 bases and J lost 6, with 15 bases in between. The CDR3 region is CASSRDYLPNEQFF. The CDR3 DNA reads TGTGCCAGCAGCCGCGACTATTTACCCAATGAGCAGTTCTTC.

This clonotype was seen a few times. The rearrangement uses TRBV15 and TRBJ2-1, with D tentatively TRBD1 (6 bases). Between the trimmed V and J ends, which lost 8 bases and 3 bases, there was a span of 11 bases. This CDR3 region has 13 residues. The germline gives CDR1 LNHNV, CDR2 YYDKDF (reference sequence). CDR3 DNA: TGTGCCACCGGGACATTGGGCTACAATGAGCAGTTCTTC. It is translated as CATGTLGYNEQFF.

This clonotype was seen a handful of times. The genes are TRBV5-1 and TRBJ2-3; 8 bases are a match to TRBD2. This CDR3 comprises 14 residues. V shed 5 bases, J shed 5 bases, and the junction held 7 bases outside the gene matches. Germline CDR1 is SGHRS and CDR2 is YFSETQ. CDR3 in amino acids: CASRDSGIEDTQYF. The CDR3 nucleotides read TGCGCCAGCAGGGATAGCGGGATCGAAGATACGCAGTATTTT.

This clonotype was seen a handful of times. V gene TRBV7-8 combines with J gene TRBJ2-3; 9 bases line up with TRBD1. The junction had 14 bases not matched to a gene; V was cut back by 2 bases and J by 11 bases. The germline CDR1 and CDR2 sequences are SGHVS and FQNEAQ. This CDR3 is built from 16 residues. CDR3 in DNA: TGTGCCAGCAGCTTACCCCCGGGACAGGGTCAGCGCAAGCAGTATTTT. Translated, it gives CASSLPPGQGQRKQYF. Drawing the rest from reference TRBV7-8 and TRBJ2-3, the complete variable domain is GAGVSQSPRYKVAKRGQDVALRCDPISGHVSLFWYQQALGQGPEFLTYFQNEAQLDKSGLPSDRFFAERPEGSVSTLKIQRTQQEDSAVYLCASSLPPGQGQRKQYFGPGTRLTVL.

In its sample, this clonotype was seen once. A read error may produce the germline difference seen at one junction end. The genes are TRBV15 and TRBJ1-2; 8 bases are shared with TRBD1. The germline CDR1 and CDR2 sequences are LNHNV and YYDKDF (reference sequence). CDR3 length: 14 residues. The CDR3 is CTTSRDQGAEGYTF. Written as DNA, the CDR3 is TGTACCACCAGCAGAGATCAGGGGGCGGAAGGCTACACCTTC.

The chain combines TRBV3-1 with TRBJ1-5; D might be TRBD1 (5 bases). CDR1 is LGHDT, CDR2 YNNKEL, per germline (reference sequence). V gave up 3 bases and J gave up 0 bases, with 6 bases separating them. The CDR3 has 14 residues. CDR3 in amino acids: CASSQGLSNQPQHF. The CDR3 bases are TGTGCCAGCAGCCAGGGGCTTAGCAATCAGCCCCAGCATTTT.

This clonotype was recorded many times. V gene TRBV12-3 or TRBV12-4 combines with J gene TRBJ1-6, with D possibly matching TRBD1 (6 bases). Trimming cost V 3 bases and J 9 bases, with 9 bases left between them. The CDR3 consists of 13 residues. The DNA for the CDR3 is TGTGCCAGCAGTTTGGCCAGGGGTTCACCCCTCCACTTT. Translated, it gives CASSLARGSPLHF.

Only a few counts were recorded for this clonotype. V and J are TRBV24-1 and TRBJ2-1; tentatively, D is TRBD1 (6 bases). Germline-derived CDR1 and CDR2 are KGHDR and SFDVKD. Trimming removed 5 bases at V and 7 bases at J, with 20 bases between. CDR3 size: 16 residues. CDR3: CATSGASGTMRNEQFF. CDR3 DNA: TGTGCCACCAGTGGTGCCTCCGGGACAATGAGGAATGAGCAGTTCTTC.

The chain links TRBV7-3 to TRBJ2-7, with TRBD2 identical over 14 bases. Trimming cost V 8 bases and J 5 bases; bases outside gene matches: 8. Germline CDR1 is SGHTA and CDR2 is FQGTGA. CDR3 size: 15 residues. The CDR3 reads CASVRLAGGPDEQYF. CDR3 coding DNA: TGTGCCAGCGTGAGACTAGCGGGGGGGCCGGACGAGCAGTACTTC.